Given below is one T cell receptor beta chain in context. What it binds is not known. The PCR made use of 60 Vbeta and 13 Jbeta primers. TCRdb keeps only in-frame clones here, not all; method: immunoSEQ multiplex PCR. The sample shows about 160,000 clones, around 88% of them seen only once. Per germline, CDR1 MNHNS and CDR2 SASEGT. This CDR3 has 15 residues. With V trimmed by 6 bases and J by 3 bases, 8 bases remained unmatched. These data belong to a study of cytomegalovirus exposure and HLA in healthy donors. Broader study findings: TCR beta sequences reportedly predicted most subjects' HLA-A and HLA-B alleles accurately. Certain sequence variants were highly shared and formed a cluster, and this cluster was likely a sequencing artifact.

The receptor was derived from a woman aged 25 to 39 in good health and CMV-seronegative. Sequencing was done on a sample of PBMCs. The J gene is TRBJ2-3, the V gene TRBV6-1; 8 positions agree with TRBD1. The CDR3 here is CASSRQGIGTDTQYF. CDR3 DNA sequence: TGTGCCAGCAGCCGACAGGGGATTGGGACAGATACGCAGTATTTT.